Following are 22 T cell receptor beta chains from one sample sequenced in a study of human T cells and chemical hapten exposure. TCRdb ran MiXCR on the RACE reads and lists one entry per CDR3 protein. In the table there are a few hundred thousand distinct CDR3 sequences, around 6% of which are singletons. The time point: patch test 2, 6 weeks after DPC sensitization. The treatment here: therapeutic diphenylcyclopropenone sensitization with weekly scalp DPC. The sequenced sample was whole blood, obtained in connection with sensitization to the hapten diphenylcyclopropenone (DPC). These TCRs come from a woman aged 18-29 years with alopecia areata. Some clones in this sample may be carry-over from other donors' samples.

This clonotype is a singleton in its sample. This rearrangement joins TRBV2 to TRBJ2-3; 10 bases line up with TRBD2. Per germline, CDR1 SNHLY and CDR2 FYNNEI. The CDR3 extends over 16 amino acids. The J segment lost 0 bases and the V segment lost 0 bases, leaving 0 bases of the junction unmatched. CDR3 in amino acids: CASSEATSGSTDTQYF. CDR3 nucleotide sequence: TGTGCCAGCAGTGAAGCGACTAGCGGGAGCACAGATACGCAGTATTTT.

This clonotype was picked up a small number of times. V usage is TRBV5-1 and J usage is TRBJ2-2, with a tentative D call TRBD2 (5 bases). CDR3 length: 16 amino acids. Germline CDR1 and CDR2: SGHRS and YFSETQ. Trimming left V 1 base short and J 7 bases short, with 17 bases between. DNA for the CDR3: TGCGCCAGCAGCTTGCCTCCCGGGATCCGAAGCGGGGAGCTGTTTTTT. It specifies CASSLPPGIRSGELFF.

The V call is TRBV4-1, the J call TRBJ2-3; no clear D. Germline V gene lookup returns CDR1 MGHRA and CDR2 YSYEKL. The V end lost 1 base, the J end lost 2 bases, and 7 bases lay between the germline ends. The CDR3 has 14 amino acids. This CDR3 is CASSQVLDTDTQYF. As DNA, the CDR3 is TGCGCCAGCAGCCAAGTCCTAGACACAGATACGCAGTATTTT.

CDR3 in amino acids: CASTMGGGDIQYF. The CDR3 DNA follows: TGTGCCAGCACCATGGGTGGTGGAGACATTCAGTACTTC. The rearrangement links TRBV7-2 to TRBJ2-4; D ambiguous. The CDR3 has 13 residues. Trimming removed 7 bases at V and 8 bases at J, with 15 bases between. Looked up from germline, CDR1 is SGHTA and CDR2 is FQGNSA.

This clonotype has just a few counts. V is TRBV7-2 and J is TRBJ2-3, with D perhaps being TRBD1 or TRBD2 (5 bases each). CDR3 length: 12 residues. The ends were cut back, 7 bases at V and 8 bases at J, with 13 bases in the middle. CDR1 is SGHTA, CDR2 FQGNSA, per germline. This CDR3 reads CASTEGISTQYF. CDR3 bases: TGTGCCAGCACCGAGGGGATAAGTACGCAGTATTTT.

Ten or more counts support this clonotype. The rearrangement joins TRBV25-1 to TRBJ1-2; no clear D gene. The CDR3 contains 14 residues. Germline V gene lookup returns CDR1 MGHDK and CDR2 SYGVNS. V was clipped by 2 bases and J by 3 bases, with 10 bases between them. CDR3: CASSESGLDYGYTF. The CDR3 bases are TGTGCCAGCAGTGAAAGCGGCTTAGACTATGGCTACACCTTC.

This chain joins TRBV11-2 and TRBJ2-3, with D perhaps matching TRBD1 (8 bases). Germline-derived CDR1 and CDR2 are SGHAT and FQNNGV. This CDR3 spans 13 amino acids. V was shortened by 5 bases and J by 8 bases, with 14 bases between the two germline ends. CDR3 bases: TGTGCCAGCAGCGCGGACAGGGAGGGTACGCAGTATTTT. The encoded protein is CASSADREGTQYF. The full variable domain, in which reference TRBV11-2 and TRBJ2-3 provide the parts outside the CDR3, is EAGVAQSPRYKIIEKRQSVAFWCNPISGHATLYWYQQILGQGPKLLIQFQNNGVVDDSQLPKDRFSAERLKGVDSTLKIQPAKLEDSAVYLCASSADREGTQYFGPGTRLTVL.

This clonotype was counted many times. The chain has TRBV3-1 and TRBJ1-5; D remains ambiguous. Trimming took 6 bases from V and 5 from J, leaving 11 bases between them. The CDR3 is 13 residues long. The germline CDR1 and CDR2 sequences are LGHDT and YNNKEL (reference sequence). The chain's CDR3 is CASSLKTHQPQHF. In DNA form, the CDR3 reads TGTGCCAGCAGTCTGAAAACGCATCAGCCCCAGCATTTT.

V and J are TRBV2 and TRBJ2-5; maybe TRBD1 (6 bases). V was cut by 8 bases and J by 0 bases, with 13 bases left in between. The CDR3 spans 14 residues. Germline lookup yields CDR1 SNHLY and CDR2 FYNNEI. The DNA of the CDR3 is TGTGCCAGCGGTATGGACAGAAACCAAGAGACCCAGTACTTC. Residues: CASGMDRNQETQYF. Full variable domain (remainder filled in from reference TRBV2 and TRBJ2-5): EPEVTQTPSHQVTQMGQEVILRCVPISNHLYFYWYRQILGQKVEFLVSFYNNEISEKSEIFDDQFSVERPDGSNFTLKIRSTKLEDSAMYFCASGMDRNQETQYFGPGTRLLVL.

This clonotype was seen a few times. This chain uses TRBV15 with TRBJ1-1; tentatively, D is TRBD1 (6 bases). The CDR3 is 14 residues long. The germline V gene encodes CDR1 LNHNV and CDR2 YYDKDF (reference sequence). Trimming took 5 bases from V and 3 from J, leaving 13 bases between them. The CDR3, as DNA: TGTGCCACCAGCTGGATGCACAGGGACACTGAAGCTTTCTTT. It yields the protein CATSWMHRDTEAFF.

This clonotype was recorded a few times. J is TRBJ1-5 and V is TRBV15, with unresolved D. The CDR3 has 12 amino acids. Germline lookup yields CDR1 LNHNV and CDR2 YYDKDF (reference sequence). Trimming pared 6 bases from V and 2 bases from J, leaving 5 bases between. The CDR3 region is CATRVGNQPQHF. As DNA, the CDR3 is TGTGCCACCAGGGTAGGCAATCAGCCCCAGCATTTT.

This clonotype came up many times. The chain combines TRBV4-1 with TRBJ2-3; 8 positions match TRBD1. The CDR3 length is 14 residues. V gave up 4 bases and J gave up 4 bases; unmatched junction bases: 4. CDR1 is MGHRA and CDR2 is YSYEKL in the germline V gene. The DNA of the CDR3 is TGCGCCAGCAGCCGCGGACAGGGAGCAGATACGCAGTATTTT. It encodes CASSRGQGADTQYF.

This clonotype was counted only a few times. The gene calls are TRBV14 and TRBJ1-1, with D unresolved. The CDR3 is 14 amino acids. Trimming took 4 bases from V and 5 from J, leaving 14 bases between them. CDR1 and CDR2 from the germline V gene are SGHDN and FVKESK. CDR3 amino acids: CASSRSTLGTEAFF. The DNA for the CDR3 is TGTGCCAGCAGCCGGAGCACGCTGGGGACTGAAGCTTTCTTT.

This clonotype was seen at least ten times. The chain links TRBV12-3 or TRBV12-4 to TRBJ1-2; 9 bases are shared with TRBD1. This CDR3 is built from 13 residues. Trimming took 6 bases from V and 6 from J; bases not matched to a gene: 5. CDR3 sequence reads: CASSSGTGNGYTF. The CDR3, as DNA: TGTGCCAGCAGCTCCGGGACAGGGAATGGCTACACCTTC.

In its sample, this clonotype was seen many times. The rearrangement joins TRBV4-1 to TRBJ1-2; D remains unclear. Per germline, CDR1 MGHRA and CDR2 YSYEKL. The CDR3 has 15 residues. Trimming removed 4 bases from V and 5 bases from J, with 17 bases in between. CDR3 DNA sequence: TGCGCCAGCAGCCGCCAACTAGACATAGGTTATGGCTACACCTTC. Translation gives CASSRQLDIGYGYTF.

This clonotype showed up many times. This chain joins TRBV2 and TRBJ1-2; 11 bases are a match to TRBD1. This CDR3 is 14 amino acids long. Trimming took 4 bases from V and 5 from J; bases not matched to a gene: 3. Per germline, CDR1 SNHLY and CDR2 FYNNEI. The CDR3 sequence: CASSAGTGGYGYTF. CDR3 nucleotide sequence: TGTGCCAGCAGTGCCGGGACAGGGGGATATGGCTACACCTTC.

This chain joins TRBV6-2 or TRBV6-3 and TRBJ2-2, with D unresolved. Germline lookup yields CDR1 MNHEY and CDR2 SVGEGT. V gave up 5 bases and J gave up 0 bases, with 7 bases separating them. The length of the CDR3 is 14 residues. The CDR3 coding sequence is TGTGCCAGCAGTAACATCCCGAACACCGGGGAGCTGTTTTTT. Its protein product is CASSNIPNTGELFF.

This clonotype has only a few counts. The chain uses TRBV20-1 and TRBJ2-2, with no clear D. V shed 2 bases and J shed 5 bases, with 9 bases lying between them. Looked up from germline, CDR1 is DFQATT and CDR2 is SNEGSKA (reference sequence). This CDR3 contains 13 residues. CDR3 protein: CSARTPTTGELFF. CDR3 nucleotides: TGCAGTGCTAGAACCCCGACTACCGGGGAGCTGTTTTTT.

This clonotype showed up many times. CDR3 region: CSVSAPGAYEQYF. DNA of the CDR3: TGCAGCGTCAGCGCCCCGGGAGCCTACGAGCAGTACTTC. The V call is TRBV29-1, the J call TRBJ2-7; D perhaps matches TRBD2 (6 bases). The germline gives CDR1 SQVTM, CDR2 ANQGSEA. The CDR3 spans 13 residues. V was clipped by 6 bases and J by 2 bases, with 14 bases between them.

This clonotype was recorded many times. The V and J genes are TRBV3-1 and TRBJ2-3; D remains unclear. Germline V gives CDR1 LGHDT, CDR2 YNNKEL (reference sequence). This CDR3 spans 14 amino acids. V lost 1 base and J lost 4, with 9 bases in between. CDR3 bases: TGTGCCAGCAGCCAAGGTGGTAGGGCAGATACGCAGTATTTT. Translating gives CASSQGGRADTQYF.

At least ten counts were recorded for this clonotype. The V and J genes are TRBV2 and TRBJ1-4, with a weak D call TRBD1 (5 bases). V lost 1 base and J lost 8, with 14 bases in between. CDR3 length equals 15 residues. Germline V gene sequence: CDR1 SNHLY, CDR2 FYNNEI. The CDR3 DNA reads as TGTGCCAGCAGTGAAGTTCAACAGGTAGAGGAAAAACTGTTTTTT. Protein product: CASSEVQQVEEKLFF. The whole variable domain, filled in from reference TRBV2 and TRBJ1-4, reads EPEVTQTPSHQVTQMGQEVILRCVPISNHLYFYWYRQILGQKVEFLVSFYNNEISEKSEIFDDQFSVERPDGSNFTLKIRSTKLEDSAMYFCASSEVQQVEEKLFFGSGTQLSVL.

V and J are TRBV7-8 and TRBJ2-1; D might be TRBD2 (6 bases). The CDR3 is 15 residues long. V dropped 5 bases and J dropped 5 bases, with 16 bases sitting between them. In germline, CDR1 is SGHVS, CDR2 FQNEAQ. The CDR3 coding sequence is TGTGCCAGCAGCCCCTGGCTTCCGGGGGACAATGAGCAGTTCTTC. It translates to CASSPWLPGDNEQFF.